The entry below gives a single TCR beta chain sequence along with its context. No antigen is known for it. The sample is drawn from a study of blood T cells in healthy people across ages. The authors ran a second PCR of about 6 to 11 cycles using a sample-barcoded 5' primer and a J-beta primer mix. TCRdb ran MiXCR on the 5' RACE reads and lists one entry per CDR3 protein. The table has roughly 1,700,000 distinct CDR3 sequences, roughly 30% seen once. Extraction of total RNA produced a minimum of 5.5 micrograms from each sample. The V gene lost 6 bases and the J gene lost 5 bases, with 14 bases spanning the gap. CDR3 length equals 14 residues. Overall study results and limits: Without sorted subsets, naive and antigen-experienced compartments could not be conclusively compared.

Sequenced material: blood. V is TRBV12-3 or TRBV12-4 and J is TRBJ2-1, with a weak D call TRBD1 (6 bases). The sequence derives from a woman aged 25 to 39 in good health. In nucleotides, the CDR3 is TGTGCCAGCAGCGGGCAAAACAGGGACAATGAGCAGTTCTTC. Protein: CASSGQNRDNEQFF.